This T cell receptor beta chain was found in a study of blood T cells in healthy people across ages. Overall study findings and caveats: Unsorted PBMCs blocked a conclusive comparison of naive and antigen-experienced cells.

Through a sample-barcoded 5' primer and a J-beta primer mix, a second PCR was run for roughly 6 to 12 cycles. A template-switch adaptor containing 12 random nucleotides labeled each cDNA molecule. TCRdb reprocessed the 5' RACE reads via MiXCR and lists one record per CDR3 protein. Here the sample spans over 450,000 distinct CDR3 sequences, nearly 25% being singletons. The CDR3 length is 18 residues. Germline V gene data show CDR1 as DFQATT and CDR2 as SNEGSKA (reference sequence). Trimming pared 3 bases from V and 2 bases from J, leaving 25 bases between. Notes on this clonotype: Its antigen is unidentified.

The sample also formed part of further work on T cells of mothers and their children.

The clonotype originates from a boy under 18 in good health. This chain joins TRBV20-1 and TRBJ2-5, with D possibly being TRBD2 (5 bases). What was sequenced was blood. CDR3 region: CSARSDLQLAGTQETQYF. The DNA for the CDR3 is TGCAGTGCTAGGTCGGACCTCCAGCTAGCCGGCACGCAAGAGACCCAGTACTTC.